This TCR beta chain was identified in a study of CD8 T cells in Susac syndrome. This clonotype was detected only once. V gave up 0 bases and J gave up 4 bases, with 19 bases separating them. There are 17 residues in the CDR3. Germline V gives CDR1 SNHLY, CDR2 FYNNEI. TCR beta sequences were obtained from blood CD8+ and CD4+ T cells. Healthy donors formed controls matched for age and sex. Negative isolation yielded CD8+ and CD4+ T cells; FACS enriched TEMRA cells. A quantity of about 0.5 to 1 ug RNA underwent reverse transcription using random hexamers. The method of amplification for TCR beta CDR3 was immunoSEQ multiplex PCR, covering 54 Vbeta and 13 Jbeta. TCRdb reprocessed the immunoSEQ multiplex PCR reads via MiXCR and lists one record per CDR3 protein. The sample consists of 95,000 to 150,000 distinct CDR3 sequences, just under 95% of them appearing once.

The chain joins TRBV2 to TRBJ2-7; a weak D match, TRBD2 (5 bases). Sequenced: CD4+ T cells from PBMCs. The TCR comes from a human donor in good health. CDR3 in amino acids: CASSEALRRTRRYEQYF. The CDR3 coding sequence is TGTGCCAGCAGTGAAGCGCTTAGGAGAACTCGGAGGTACGAGCAGTACTTC.